This T cell receptor beta chain appears in the sequencing data of a study of PD-1 blockade in classical Hodgkin lymphoma. Study-level findings and limits: Although disease activity or prior therapy may be involved, causes of the repertoire differences remain undefined. It was among complete responders that baseline diversity resembled that of newly diagnosed patients. The CD4+ diversity rise by C4D1 was clearest in complete responders.

Only a few counts were recorded for this clone. Its antigen is not known. Germline CDR1 reads MNHEY; CDR2 reads SMNVEV (reference sequence). V was cut by 2 bases and J by 0 bases, with 11 bases left in between. The CDR3 spans 15 residues. The time point denotes: cycle 4 day 1 (C4D1), after less than seven weeks of nivolumab. Relapse was seen in all patients after autologous stem cell transplantation, and brentuximab vedotin exposure was variable. Thawed PBMCs supplied CD8+ T cells via magnetic negative selection. Assay used: immunoSEQ multiplex PCR; TCRdb lists only in-frame clones, some missing. The sample consists of thousands of clones, approximately 71% of them appearing once.

The origin of this receptor is a human donor with classical Hodgkin lymphoma. The chain carries TRBV27 and TRBJ2-7; D tentatively fits TRBD1 or TRBD2 (5 bases each). The source material was CD8+ T cells from blood, sampled before the fourth cycle of nivolumab. The CDR3 bases are TGTGCCAGCAGTTTAAGGCCGGGGCGCTCCTACGAGCAGTACTTC. Encoded protein: CASSLRPGRSYEQYF.